The present T cell receptor beta chain was sequenced within a study of blood T cell repertoires in COVID-19. About the research overall: The cDNA or gDNA used as material had been derived from T cells, B-cell-depleted T cells, or PBMCs.

Under the authors' procedure: Amplification with reference gene primers provided the estimates of nucleated cell counts. The protocol was immunoSEQ multiplex PCR, while the TCRdb copy is restricted to in-frame clones and leaves out a portion. V, J and clone size are those of that table, while D and trimming were read from the DNA. Of over 85,000 clones in the sample, approximately 82% are singletons; the top ten hold 3.8%. Trimming stripped 2 bases from V and 4 bases from J, with 18 bases between. Germline V lookup: CDR1 GTSNPN, CDR2 SVGIG (reference sequence). This CDR3 region has 16 residues. The chain recombines TRBV30 with TRBJ1-3; D gene unclear. Specimen: peripheral blood. The source of this sequence is a woman older than 75 with acute or convalescent COVID-19. CDR3 sequence reads: CAWSSYPGLAGNTIYF. CDR3 bases: TGTGCCTGGAGTTCCTATCCGGGGTTAGCCGGAAACACCATATATTTT.